Sequencing of this T cell receptor beta chain was carried out in a study of cytomegalovirus exposure and HLA in healthy donors. Study-wide findings and caveats: In vitro experiments confirmed that a few CMV-associated chains were specific for CMV antigens. Subsequent analysis revealed that first-cohort TCR clusters tended to co-occur in the 100 to 150 validation repertoires. Using the classifier, cytomegalovirus status was reportedly diagnosed with high specificity and sensitivity. The study labeled about 160 TCR beta chains cytomegalovirus-associated.

Regarding this clone: Its antigen is unidentified.

Sequencing used immunoSEQ multiplex PCR; TCRdb keeps in-frame clones, though not all of them. This sample yields over 110,000 clones, of which approximately 86% are seen a single time; around 10% belongs to the top ten. V lost 0 bases and J lost 2, with 15 bases in between. The CDR3 is 16 residues long. The germline gives CDR1 SGDLS, CDR2 YYNGEE. The receptor's source is a man between 18 and 35 years old in good health and CMV-seropositive. The chain couples TRBV9 to TRBJ2-7; D is undetermined. What was sequenced was PBMCs. In DNA form, the CDR3 reads TGTGCCAGCAGCGTAGGGGCGAGCCAGACCCCCTACGAGCAGTACTTC. Protein: CASSVGASQTPYEQYF.